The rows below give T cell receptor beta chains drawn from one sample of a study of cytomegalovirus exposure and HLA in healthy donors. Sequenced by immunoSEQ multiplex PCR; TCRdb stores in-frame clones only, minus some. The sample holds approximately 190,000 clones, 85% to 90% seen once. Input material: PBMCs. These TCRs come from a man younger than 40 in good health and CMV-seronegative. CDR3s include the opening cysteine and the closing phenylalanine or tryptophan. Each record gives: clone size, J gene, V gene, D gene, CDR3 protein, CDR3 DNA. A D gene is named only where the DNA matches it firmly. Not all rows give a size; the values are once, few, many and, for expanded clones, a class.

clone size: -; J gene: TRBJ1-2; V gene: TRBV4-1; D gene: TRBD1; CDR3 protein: CASSQGDRASYGYTF; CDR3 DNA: TGCGCCAGCAGCCAAGGGGACAGGGCTTCCTATGGCTACACCTTC
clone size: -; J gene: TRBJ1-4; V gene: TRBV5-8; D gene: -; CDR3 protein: CASSSGLSATNEKLFF; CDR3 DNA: TGTGCCAGCAGCTCGGGACTTTCCGCAACTAATGAAAAACTGTTTTTT
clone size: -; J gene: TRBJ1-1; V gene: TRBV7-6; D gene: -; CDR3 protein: CASRHTGTEAFF; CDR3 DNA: TGTGCCAGCAGACATACAGGGACTGAAGCTTTCTTT
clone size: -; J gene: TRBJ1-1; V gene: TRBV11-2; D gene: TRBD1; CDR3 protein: CASSLTGGGNTEAFF; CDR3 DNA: TGTGCCAGCAGCTTAACAGGGGGGGGGAACACTGAAGCTTTCTTT
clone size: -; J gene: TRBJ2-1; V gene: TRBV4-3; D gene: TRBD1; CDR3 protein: CASSQGRTGMGNEQFF; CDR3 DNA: TGCGCCAGCAGCCAAGGAAGGACAGGGATGGGAAATGAGCAGTTCTTC
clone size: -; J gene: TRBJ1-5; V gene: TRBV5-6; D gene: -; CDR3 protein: CASSLGERGQPQHF; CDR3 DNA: TGTGCCAGCAGCTTGGGAGAGCGGGGGCAGCCCCAGCATTTT
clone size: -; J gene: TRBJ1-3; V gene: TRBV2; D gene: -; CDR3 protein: CASSFQGLTGNTIYF; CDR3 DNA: TGTGCCAGCAGTTTCCAGGGGCTGACTGGAAACACCATATATTTT
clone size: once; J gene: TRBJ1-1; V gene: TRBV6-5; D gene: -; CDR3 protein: CASKVTGRTEAFF; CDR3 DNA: TGTGCCAGCAAAGTAACAGGGAGAACTGAAGCTTTCTTT
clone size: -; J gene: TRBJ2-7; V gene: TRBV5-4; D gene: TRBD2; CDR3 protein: CASSLAGLAAYEQYF; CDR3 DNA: TGTGCCAGCAGCTTGGCGGGGCTAGCGGCCTACGAGCAGTACTTC
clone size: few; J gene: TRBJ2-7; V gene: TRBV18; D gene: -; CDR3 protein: CASSPSVADVNYEQYF; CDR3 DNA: TGTGCCAGCTCACCGTCAGTAGCGGACGTAAACTACGAGCAGTACTTC
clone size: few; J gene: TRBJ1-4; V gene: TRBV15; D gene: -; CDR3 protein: CATSRGHEKLFF; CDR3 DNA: TGTGCCACCAGCAGAGGGCATGAAAAACTGTTTTTT
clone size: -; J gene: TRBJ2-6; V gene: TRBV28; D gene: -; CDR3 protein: CASSNRVLIGANVLTF; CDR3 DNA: TGTGCCAGCAGTAACAGGGTTCTCATTGGGGCCAACGTCCTGACTTTC
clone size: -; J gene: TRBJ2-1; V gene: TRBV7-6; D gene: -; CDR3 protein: CASSLAKGAGEQFF; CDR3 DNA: TGTGCCAGCAGCTTAGCGAAGGGCGCGGGTGAGCAGTTCTTC
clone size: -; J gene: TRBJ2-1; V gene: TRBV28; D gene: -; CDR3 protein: CASSLWAGSPHEQFF; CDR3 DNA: TGTGCCAGCAGTTTATGGGCAGGGTCCCCCCATGAGCAGTTCTTC
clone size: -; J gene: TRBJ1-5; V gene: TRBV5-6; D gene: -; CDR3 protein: CASSLRQRPFQPQHF; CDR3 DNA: TGTGCCAGCAGCCTACGACAGCGTCCGTTTCAGCCCCAGCATTTT
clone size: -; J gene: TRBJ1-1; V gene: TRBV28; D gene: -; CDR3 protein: CASSFRGFDTEAFF; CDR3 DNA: TGTGCCAGCAGTTTTAGGGGGTTTGACACTGAAGCTTTCTTT
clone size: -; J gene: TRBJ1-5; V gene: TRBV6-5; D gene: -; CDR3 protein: CASSYTGASGQPQHF; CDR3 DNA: TGTGCCAGCAGTTACACTGGTGCGTCGGGTCAGCCCCAGCATTTT
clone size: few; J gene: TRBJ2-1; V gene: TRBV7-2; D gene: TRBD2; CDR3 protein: CASQSAGLAGVGEQFF; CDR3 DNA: TGTGCCAGCCAATCAGCCGGACTAGCGGGAGTGGGGGAGCAGTTCTTC
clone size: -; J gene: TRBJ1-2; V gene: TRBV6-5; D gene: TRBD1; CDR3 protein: CASSRDSQYGGYTF; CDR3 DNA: TGTGCCAGCAGTAGGGACAGCCAGTATGGTGGCTACACCTTC
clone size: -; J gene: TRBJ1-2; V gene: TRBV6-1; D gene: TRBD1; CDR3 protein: CASSEATGRHYGYTF; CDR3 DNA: TGTGCCAGCAGCGAAGCGACAGGGAGACATTATGGCTACACCTTC
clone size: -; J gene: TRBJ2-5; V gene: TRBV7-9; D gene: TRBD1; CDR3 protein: CSSSSGVVRDRGRETQYF; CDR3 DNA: TGTTCCAGCAGCTCAGGGGTCGTTCGGGACAGGGGTCGAGAGACCCAGTACTTC
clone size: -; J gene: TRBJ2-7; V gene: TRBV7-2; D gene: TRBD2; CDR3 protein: CASSGTTSGHEQYF; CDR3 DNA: TGTGCCAGCAGCGGCACGACTAGCGGCCACGAGCAGTACTTC
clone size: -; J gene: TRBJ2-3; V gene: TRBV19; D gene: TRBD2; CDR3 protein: CASTAGLAGGTDTQYF; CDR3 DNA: TGTGCCAGTACCGCAGGACTAGCGGGAGGTACAGATACGCAGTATTTT
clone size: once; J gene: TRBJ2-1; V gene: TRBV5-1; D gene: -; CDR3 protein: CASSIGVLASNEQFF; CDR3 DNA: TGCGCCAGCAGCATTGGGGTGCTAGCCTCCAATGAGCAGTTCTTC
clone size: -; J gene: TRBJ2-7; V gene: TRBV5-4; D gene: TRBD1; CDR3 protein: CASSPGTDGVYEQYF; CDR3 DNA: TGTGCCAGCAGCCCCGGGACAGATGGTGTCTACGAGCAGTACTTC
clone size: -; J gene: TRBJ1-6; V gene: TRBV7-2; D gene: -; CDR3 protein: CASSLKGVNSPLHF; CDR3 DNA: TGTGCCAGCAGCTTAAAAGGGGTTAATTCACCCCTCCACTTT
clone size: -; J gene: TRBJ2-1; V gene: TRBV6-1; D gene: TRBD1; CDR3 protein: CASTPGQGADEQFF; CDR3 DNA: TGTGCCAGCACCCCGGGACAGGGGGCAGATGAGCAGTTCTTC
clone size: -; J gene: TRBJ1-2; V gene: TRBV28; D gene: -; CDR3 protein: CATLYNYGYTF; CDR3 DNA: TGTGCCACCCTTTATAACTATGGCTACACCTTC
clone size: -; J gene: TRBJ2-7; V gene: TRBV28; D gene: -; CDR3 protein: CASSSLDPGGSYEQYF; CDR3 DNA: TGTGCCAGCAGTTCCCTCGACCCCGGGGGCTCCTACGAGCAGTACTTC
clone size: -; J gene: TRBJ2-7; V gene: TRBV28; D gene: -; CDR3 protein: CASSRQSYEQYF; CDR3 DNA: TGTGCCAGCAGTCGACAGTCCTACGAGCAGTACTTC
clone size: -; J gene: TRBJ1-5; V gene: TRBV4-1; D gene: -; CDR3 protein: CASSPARGLGSNQPQHF; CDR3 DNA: TGCGCCAGCAGCCCCGCCCGGGGTTTAGGTAGCAATCAGCCCCAGCATTTT
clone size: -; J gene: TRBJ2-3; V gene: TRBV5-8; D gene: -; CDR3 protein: CASSLGYGTQYF; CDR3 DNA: TGTGCCAGCAGCCTGGGGTACGGTACGCAGTATTTT
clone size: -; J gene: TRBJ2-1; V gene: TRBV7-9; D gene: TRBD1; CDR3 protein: CASSSRTGRTRVNEQFF; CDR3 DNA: TGTGCCAGCAGCTCCCGGACAGGACGCACAAGGGTGAATGAGCAGTTCTTC
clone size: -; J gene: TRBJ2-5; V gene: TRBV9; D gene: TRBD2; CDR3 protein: CASSSGGGRETQYF; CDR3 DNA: TGTGCCAGCAGCTCCGGCGGGGGGCGGGAGACCCAGTACTTC
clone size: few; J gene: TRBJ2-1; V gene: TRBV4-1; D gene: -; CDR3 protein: CASSNFGHGGTYNEQFF; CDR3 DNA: TGCGCCAGCAGCAACTTTGGACATGGGGGCACCTACAATGAGCAGTTCTTC